This T cell receptor (beta chain) was obtained from a study of tumor-infiltrating lymphocytes in localized non-small cell lung cancer. Libraries were prepared by immunoSEQ multiplex PCR; TCRdb keeps only in-frame clonotypes and omits some of them. The table lists about 3,300 clones, around 40% of them singletons. General study results and limits: TCRbeta sequencing showed higher T cell infiltration in tumors than uninvolved lung.

As regards this clone: Antigen: not known.

The sequence was obtained from a human donor with non-small cell lung cancer. Material for sequencing was uninvolved lung tissue not adjacent to the tumor.

The CDR3 coding sequence is TGTGCCAGCACTAGACTATCTCTCGAGCAGTACTTC. It translates to CASTRLSLEQYF. This chain uses TRBV2 with TRBJ2-7; the D gene is possibly TRBD2 (5 bases). Germline V lookup: CDR1 SNHLY, CDR2 FYNNEI. Trimming took 7 bases from V and 6 from J, leaving 13 bases between them. The CDR3 spans 12 residues.